The rows below give T cell receptor beta chains drawn from one sample of a study of CD8 T cells in Susac syndrome. One entry per CDR3 protein, called by TCRdb with MiXCR from the immunoSEQ multiplex PCR reads. The data show roughly 180,000 distinct CDR3 sequences, approximately 95% seen once. Input material: CD4+ T cells from PBMCs. The source is a human donor in good health. The CDR3 runs from the conserved cysteine through the conserved F or W. D genes are given only for firm matches. The listing skips clone size in some rows; elsewhere it reads once, few, many or a size class.

>TRBV29-1|NA|TRBJ2-5|NA
CSTSGPTFQETQYF
TGCAGCACCTCCGGACCGACGTTCCAAGAGACCCAGTACTTC
>TRBV30|NA|TRBJ2-3|once
CAWSPPLEPDTQYF
TGTGCCTGGAGTCCACCCCTCGAACCAGATACGCAGTATTTT
>TRBV12-3/TRBV12-4|NA|TRBJ2-1|NA
CASSFEVWDEQFF
TGTGCCAGCAGTTTTGAGGTATGGGATGAGCAGTTCTTC
>TRBV4-3|NA|TRBJ2-6|NA
CASSQAQPGATGANVLTF
TGCGCCAGCAGCCAAGCTCAGCCGGGGGCGACTGGGGCCAACGTCCTGACTTTC
>TRBV30|TRBD2|TRBJ2-5|NA
CARGAGGPRETQYF
TGTGCCCGGGGGGCGGGAGGGCCGAGAGAGACCCAGTACTTC
>TRBV27|TRBD1|TRBJ1-5|NA
CASSGTAHSNQPQHF
TGTGCCAGCAGTGGGACAGCACATAGCAATCAGCCCCAGCATTTT
>TRBV30|NA|TRBJ1-2|NA
CAWSRDSSYGYTF
TGTGCCTGGAGCCGGGACTCCAGCTATGGCTACACCTTC
>TRBV7-9|TRBD1|TRBJ2-5|once
CASSGQGLGETQYF
TGTGCCAGCAGCGGACAGGGATTGGGCGAGACCCAGTACTTC
>TRBV30|NA|TRBJ2-5|NA
CAWSGAGYQETQYF
TGTGCCTGGAGTGGGGCCGGCTATCAAGAGACCCAGTACTTC
>TRBV5-1|TRBD2|TRBJ2-1|NA
CASSLEPSGSGEQFF
TGCGCCAGCAGCTTGGAGCCTAGCGGGAGTGGTGAGCAGTTCTTC
>TRBV20-1|NA|TRBJ1-2|NA
CSASGYGYTF
TGCAGTGCCTCGGGCTATGGCTACACCTTC
>TRBV3-1|NA|TRBJ1-1|once
CASSQVWGKAFF
TGTGCCAGCAGCCAAGTGTGGGGGAAAGCTTTCTTT
>TRBV29-1|TRBD2|TRBJ2-7|NA
CSVEETSPYEQYF
TGCAGCGTTGAAGAGACTAGCCCCTACGAGCAGTACTTC
>TRBV7-3|TRBD2|TRBJ2-1|NA
CASRLAGGSEQFF
TGTGCCAGCAGACTAGCGGGAGGGTCGGAGCAGTTCTTC
>TRBV4-3|TRBD2|TRBJ2-1|NA
CASSQVRRAGGLNNEQFF
TGCGCCAGCAGCCAAGTCCGGCGAGCGGGAGGGCTGAACAATGAGCAGTTCTTC
>TRBV6-6|NA|TRBJ2-5|NA
CASSRSGNQETQYF
TGTGCCAGCAGCCGTAGCGGAAACCAAGAGACCCAGTACTTC
>TRBV11-1|NA|TRBJ2-3|NA
CASSILARTSDTQYF
TGTGCCAGCAGTATCTTAGCCAGGACGTCAGATACGCAGTATTTT
>TRBV15|NA|TRBJ2-7|NA
CATSRGIGGVYEQYF
TGTGCCACCAGCAGAGGGATTGGGGGCGTCTACGAGCAGTACTTC
>TRBV12-3/TRBV12-4|TRBD1|TRBJ2-1|NA
CASSHRQGLGDEQFF
TGTGCCAGCAGTCACCGACAGGGTCTGGGGGATGAGCAGTTCTTC
>TRBV24-1|NA|TRBJ2-3|NA
CATATYSTDTQYF
TGTGCCACCGCTACGTATAGCACAGATACGCAGTATTTT
>TRBV6-5|NA|TRBJ2-3|NA
CASRSGTDTQYF
TGTGCCAGCAGAAGCGGCACAGATACGCAGTATTTT
>TRBV28|NA|TRBJ2-5|NA
CASGVGGAQETQYF
TGTGCCAGCGGCGTAGGAGGGGCGCAAGAGACCCAGTACTTC
>TRBV12-3/TRBV12-4|NA|TRBJ1-3|NA
CASSRPPGNTIYF
TGTGCCAGCAGCCGACCGCCTGGAAACACCATATATTTT
>TRBV3-1|NA|TRBJ2-7|NA
CASSQRTVGGEQYF
TGTGCCAGCAGCCAGCGGACGGTCGGGGGCGAGCAGTACTTC
>TRBV28|NA|TRBJ1-2|NA
CASSPSGPNYGYTF
TGTGCCAGCAGTCCCTCCGGTCCTAACTATGGCTACACCTTC
>TRBV12-5|NA|TRBJ1-1|NA
CASGLPQGKAFF
TGTGCTAGTGGTTTACCCCAGGGAAAAGCTTTCTTT
>TRBV28|TRBD2|TRBJ2-7|NA
CASRVAGGEQYF
TGTGCCAGCAGGGTAGCGGGTGGGGAGCAGTACTTC
>TRBV2|NA|TRBJ2-7|NA
CASRGLISYEQYF
TGTGCCAGCAGGGGGCTGATCTCCTACGAGCAGTACTTC
>TRBV4-3|NA|TRBJ2-3|NA
CASSQEALGDTQYF
TGCGCCAGCAGCCAAGAAGCCCTAGGGGATACGCAGTATTTT
>TRBV28|TRBD1|TRBJ1-1|NA
CASSPGGSGKAFF
TGTGCCAGCAGTCCAGGGGGCTCTGGAAAAGCTTTCTTT
>TRBV5-4|NA|TRBJ1-1|NA
CASSFREFTEAFF
TGCGCCAGCAGCTTTAGAGAGTTCACTGAAGCTTTCTTT
>TRBV5-6|NA|TRBJ1-1|NA
CASILGGYTEAFF
TGTGCCAGCATACTCGGGGGGTACACTGAAGCTTTCTTT
>TRBV4-2|TRBD1|TRBJ2-5|NA
CASSFDREEETQYF
TGTGCCAGCAGCTTTGACAGGGAAGAAGAGACCCAGTACTTC
>TRBV27|NA|TRBJ2-7|NA
CASLPYEQYF
TGTGCCAGCCTACCCTACGAGCAGTACTTC
>TRBV20-1|TRBD2|TRBJ2-1|NA
CSASSGRGLSEQFF
TGCAGTGCTTCTAGCGGGAGGGGACTTAGTGAGCAGTTCTTC
>TRBV30|NA|TRBJ2-7|NA
CAWTTGTGSYEQYF
TGTGCCTGGACTACCGGGACGGGCTCCTACGAGCAGTACTTC
>TRBV9|TRBD2|TRBJ2-1|NA
CASSVGLAYNEQFF
TGTGCCAGCAGCGTCGGACTAGCCTACAATGAGCAGTTCTTC
>TRBV7-9|NA|TRBJ2-7|NA
CASSPPGRFYEQYF
TGTGCCAGCAGCCCCCCCGGCAGGTTCTACGAGCAGTACTTC
>TRBV27|NA|TRBJ2-1|NA
CASSFDWGSKEQFF
TGTGCCAGCAGTTTTGATTGGGGTTCGAAAGAGCAGTTCTTC
>TRBV9|NA|TRBJ2-1|NA
CASSVALNNEQFF
TGTGCCAGCAGCGTAGCCCTGAACAATGAGCAGTTCTTC
>TRBV6-1|TRBD2|TRBJ2-3|few
CASSPRTSGSTDTQYF
TGTGCCAGCAGTCCCCGGACTAGCGGGAGCACAGATACGCAGTATTTT
>TRBV12-3/TRBV12-4|NA|TRBJ1-1|NA
CASRDINRYMNTEAFF
TGTGCCAGCAGAGATATTAACAGGTACATGAACACTGAAGCTTTCTTT
>TRBV7-2|NA|TRBJ2-1|once
CASSLALATLYNEQFF
TGTGCCAGCAGCTTAGCGCTAGCTACCCTCTACAATGAGCAGTTCTTC
>TRBV20-1|NA|TRBJ2-3|NA
CSAPIGGRLPGDTQYF
TGCAGTGCCCCCATCGGGGGCAGACTCCCGGGAGATACGCAGTATTTT
>TRBV11-2|NA|TRBJ1-2|NA
CASSFLSGNYGYTF
TGTGCCAGCAGCTTCTTATCGGGGAACTATGGCTACACCTTC
>TRBV20-1|NA|TRBJ1-5|NA
CSAGFTGWRSNQPQHF
TGCAGTGCTGGATTCACAGGGTGGAGAAGCAATCAGCCCCAGCATTTT